What follows is one T cell receptor beta chain and its context. Its antigen remains unknown. These data originate in a study of T cell repertoires in cytomegalovirus infection. Study observations and caveats: Summed public TCR beta family frequency identified CMV carriers bearing the relevant HLA. HLA-C-restricted TCR beta clonotypes specific for CMV led the ex vivo response.

The CDR3 has 14 amino acids. Germline V CDR1 and CDR2: MRHNA, SNTAGT. The V and J ends lost 3 bases and 3 bases respectively, with 8 bases between them. TCRdb analysed the reads with MiXCR anew, one entry per CDR3 protein. Of 150,000 to 200,000 distinct CDR3 sequences in the sample, 8% to 10% are singletons; the top ten hold 4.6%. The TCR was taken from a human donor in good health (CMV status not recorded). Some clones in this sample may be carry-over from other donors' samples. The chain is built from TRBV6-4 and TRBJ2-2, with D unresolved. Sequenced: PBMCs. The chain's CDR3 is CASSDTQDTGELFF. DNA for the CDR3: TGTGCCAGCAGTGATACCCAGGACACCGGGGAGCTGTTTTTT.